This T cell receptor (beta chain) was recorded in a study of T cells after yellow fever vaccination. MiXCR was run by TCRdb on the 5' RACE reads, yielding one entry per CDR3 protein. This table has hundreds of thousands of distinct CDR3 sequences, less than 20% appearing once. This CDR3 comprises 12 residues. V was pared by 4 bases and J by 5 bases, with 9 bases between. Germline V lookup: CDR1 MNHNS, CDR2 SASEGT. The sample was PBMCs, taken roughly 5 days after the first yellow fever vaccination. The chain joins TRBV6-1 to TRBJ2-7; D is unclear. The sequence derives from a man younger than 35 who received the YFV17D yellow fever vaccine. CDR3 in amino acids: CASSGHLDEQYF. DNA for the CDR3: TGTGCCAGCAGTGGACACTTGGACGAGCAGTACTTC.